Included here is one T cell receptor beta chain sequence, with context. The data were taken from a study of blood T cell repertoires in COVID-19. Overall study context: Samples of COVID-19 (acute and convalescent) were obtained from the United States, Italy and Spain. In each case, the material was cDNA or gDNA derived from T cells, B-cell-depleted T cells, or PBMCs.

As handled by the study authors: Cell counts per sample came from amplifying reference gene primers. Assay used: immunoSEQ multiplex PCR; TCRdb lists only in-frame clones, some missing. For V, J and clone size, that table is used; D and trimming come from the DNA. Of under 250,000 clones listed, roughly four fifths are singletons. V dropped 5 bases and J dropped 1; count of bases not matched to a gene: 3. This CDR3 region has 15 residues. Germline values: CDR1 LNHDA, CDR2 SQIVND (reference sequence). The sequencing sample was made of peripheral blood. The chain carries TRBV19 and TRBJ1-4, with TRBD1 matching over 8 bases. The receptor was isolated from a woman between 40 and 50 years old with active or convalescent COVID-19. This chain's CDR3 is CASSETGVTNEKLFF. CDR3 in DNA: TGTGCCAGTAGTGAGACAGGGGTAACTAATGAAAAACTGTTTTTT.